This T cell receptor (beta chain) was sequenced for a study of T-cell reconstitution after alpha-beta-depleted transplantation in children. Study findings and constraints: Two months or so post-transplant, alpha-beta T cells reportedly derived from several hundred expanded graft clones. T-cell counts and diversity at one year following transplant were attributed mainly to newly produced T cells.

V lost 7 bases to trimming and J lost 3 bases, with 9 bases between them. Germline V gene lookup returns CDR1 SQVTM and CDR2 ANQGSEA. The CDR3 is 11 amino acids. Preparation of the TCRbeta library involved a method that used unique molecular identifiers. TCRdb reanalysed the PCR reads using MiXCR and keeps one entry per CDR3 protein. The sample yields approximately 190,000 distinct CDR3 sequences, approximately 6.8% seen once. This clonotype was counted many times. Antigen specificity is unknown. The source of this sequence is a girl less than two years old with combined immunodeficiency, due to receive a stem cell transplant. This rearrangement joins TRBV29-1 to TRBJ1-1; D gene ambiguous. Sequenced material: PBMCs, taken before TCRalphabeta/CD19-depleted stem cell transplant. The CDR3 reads CSGWADTEAFF. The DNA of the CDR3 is TGCAGCGGGTGGGCTGACACTGAAGCTTTCTTT.